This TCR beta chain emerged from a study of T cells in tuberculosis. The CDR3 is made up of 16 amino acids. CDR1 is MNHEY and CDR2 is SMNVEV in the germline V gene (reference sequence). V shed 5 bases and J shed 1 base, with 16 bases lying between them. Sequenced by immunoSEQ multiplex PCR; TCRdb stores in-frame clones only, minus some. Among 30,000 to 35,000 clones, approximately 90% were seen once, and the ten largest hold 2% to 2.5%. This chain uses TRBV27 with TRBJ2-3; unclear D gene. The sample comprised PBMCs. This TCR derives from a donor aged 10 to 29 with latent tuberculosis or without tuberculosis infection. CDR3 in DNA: TGTGCCAGCAGTCCCGACTGGAGTCGCGGCACAGATACGCAGTATTTT. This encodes CASSPDWSRGTDTQYF.